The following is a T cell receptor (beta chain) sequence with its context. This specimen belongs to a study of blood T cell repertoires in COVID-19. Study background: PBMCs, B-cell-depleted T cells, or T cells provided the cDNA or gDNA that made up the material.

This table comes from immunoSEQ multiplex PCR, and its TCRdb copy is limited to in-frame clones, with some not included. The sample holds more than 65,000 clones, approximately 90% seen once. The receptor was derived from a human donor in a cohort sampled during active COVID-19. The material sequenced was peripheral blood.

CDR3 amino acids: CASSVAQGIPPPLHF. CDR3 bases: TGTGCCAGCAGCGTAGCACAGGGAATCCCTCCACCCCTCCACTTT. The rearrangement uses TRBV9 and TRBJ1-6; D perhaps matches TRBD1 (6 bases). CDR1 and CDR2 from the germline V gene are SGDLS and YYNGEE. V shed 0 bases and J shed 11 bases, with 15 bases lying between them. The CDR3 is made up of 15 amino acids.